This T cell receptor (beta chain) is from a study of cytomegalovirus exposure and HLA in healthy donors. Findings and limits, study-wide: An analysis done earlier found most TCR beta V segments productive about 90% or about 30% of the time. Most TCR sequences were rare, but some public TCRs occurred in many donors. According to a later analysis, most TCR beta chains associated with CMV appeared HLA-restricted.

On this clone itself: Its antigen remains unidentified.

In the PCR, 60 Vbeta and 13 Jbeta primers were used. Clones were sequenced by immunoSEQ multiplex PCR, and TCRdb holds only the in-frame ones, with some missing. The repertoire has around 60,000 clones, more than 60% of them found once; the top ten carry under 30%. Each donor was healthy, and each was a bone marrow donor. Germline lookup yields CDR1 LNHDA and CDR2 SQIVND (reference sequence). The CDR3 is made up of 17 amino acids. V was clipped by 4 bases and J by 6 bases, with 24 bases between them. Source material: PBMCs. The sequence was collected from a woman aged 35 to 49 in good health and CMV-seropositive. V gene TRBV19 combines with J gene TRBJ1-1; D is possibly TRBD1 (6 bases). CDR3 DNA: TGTGCCAGTAGTACAACACGGACAGCCCTTCTAAGAGCTGAAGCTTTCTTT. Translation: CASSTTRTALLRAEAFF.